This note documents a single T cell receptor (beta chain) sequence. Its antigen is not known. Other DNA sequences in the same sample also yield this CDR3. The sample originates from a study of shared clonotypes between healthy human individuals. Whole-study context: CD4 naive cells filled three plates per donor, CD4 memory three, CD8 naive two and CD8 memory one.

Findings and limits, study-wide: Naive subsets typically showed greater estimated richness than memory subsets.

The V and J ends lost 3 bases and 1 base respectively, with 8 bases between them. CDR3 length: 14 amino acids. Germline assignment: CDR1 SNHLY and CDR2 FYNNEI. Sorted-subset replicate PCR reactions were performed with around 200 ng DNA, corresponding to about 32,000 T cell genomes. How the authors handled the data: Junction-only sequences without quality scores were provided by ImmunoSEQ, so filtering was different. TCRdb keeps only in-frame clones here, not all; method: immunoSEQ multiplex PCR. V and J calls and clone size are those listed in that table; D and trimming were worked out from the DNA. This sample carries some 2,100,000 clones, 90% to 96% of them seen once, and the ten largest clones take around 0.13%.

The chain joins TRBV2 to TRBJ2-3, with D possibly matching TRBD2 (5 bases). This clonotype was sampled from a man younger than 35 in good health. The source material was naive CD4+ T cells sorted from blood. Subset indicated: CD45RA+ positively selected. The CDR3: CASSEAGRTDTQYF. CDR3 DNA sequence: TGTGCCAGCAGTGAGGCGGGCCGCACAGATACGCAGTATTTT.